The 15 T cell receptor beta chains given below trace back to one sample, sequenced in a study of CD8 T cells in Susac syndrome. Random hexamers were used to reverse transcribe roughly 0.45 to 1 ug of RNA. TCRdb used MiXCR to reprocess the immunoSEQ multiplex PCR reads, holding one entry per CDR3 protein. The sample lists approximately 190,000 distinct CDR3 sequences, approximately 95% occurring once. Sequenced input: CD4+ T cells from PBMCs. These receptors were collected from a human donor in good health.

This clonotype was seen a few times. The chain has TRBV4-1 and TRBJ2-7; tentatively, D is TRBD1 (6 bases). The CDR3 length is 15 residues. Looked up from germline, CDR1 is MGHRA and CDR2 is YSYEKL. The V end lost 1 base, the J end lost 5 bases, and 15 bases lay between the germline ends. In DNA, the CDR3 is TGCGCCAGCAGCCAAGTCGTACACAGGGTTAACGAGCAGTACTTC. It translates to CASSQVVHRVNEQYF.

This clonotype was counted once. This chain joins TRBV6-2 or TRBV6-3 and TRBJ2-4, with 10 bases identical to TRBD2. Per germline, CDR1 MNHEY and CDR2 SVGEGT. The CDR3 is 14 amino acids. After removal of 8 bases from V and 7 bases from J, the junction contained 8 bases not matched to a gene. The CDR3 loop is CASVEAGGSNIQYF. DNA of the CDR3: TGTGCCAGCGTGGAAGCGGGGGGGAGTAACATTCAGTACTTC.

The rearrangement links TRBV3-1 to TRBJ2-4, with 9 nucleotides matching TRBD2. Trimming at V came to 4 bases and at J to 0 bases, leaving 4 bases not matched to a gene. CDR3 length: 16 amino acids. Looked up from germline, CDR1 is LGHDT and CDR2 is YNNKEL (reference sequence). CDR3 coding DNA: TGTGCCAGCAGCCCGGGACTAGCCTTAGCCAAAAACATTCAGTACTTC. Amino acid sequence: CASSPGLALAKNIQYF.

The rearrangement links TRBV29-1 to TRBJ2-5; D not certain. Germline CDR1 SQVTM, CDR2 ANQGSEA. V lost 7 bases and J 5 bases, leaving 8 bases between the germline ends. The CDR3 has 10 residues. For the CDR3, the DNA is TGCAGCGGGGCGACGGAGACCCAGTACTTC. It specifies CSGATETQYF.

J is TRBJ1-2 and V is TRBV7-3, with D hard to call. CDR1 and CDR2 from the germline V gene are SGHTA and FQGTGA. Trimming removed 5 bases from V and 4 bases from J, with 11 bases in between. CDR3 length equals 13 residues. The CDR3 DNA reads as TGTGCCAGCAGCCCTTTCCCGGGCTATGGCTACACCTTC. Protein: CASSPFPGYGYTF.

The V call is TRBV6-5, the J call TRBJ1-3, with no clear D. Germline V CDR1 and CDR2: MNHEY, SVGAGI. V was clipped by 2 bases and J by 4 bases, with 12 bases between them. CDR3 length: 15 amino acids. In DNA form, the CDR3 reads TGTGCCAGCAGTTACGGGAAGTTTTCGGGAAACACCATATATTTT. Encoded protein: CASSYGKFSGNTIYF.

The chain carries TRBV28 and TRBJ1-1; the D gene is possibly TRBD1 (6 bases). The CDR3 is 15 amino acids. The ends were cut back, 5 bases at V and 2 bases at J, with 15 bases in the middle. The V gene's germline CDR1 is MDHEN and CDR2 SYDVKM. This CDR3 reads CASSPATGPNTEAFF. In DNA, the CDR3 is TGTGCCAGCAGTCCCGCGACAGGCCCAAACACTGAAGCTTTCTTT.

This sequence joins TRBV9 and TRBJ2-1; 9 nucleotides line up with TRBD2. Germline V lookup: CDR1 SGDLS, CDR2 YYNGEE. The junction had 5 bases not matched to a gene; V was cut back by 3 bases and J by 7 bases. The CDR3 consists of 14 residues. The CDR3 loop reads CASSASGARNEQFF. Here the CDR3 DNA reads TGTGCCAGCAGCGCTAGCGGGGCTCGAAATGAGCAGTTCTTC.

The V call is TRBV28, the J call TRBJ1-2, with TRBD1 identical over 8 bases. CDR1 is MDHEN and CDR2 is SYDVKM in the germline V gene. The CDR3 has 14 amino acids. Trimming removed 3 bases from V and 8 bases from J; junction bases left unmatched: 8. This CDR3 reads CASSLDRVIQGYTF. As DNA, the CDR3 is TGTGCCAGCAGTTTGGACAGGGTAATTCAGGGCTACACCTTC.

The chain joins TRBV5-4 to TRBJ1-3; TRBD1 aligns across 9 bases. V dropped 4 bases and J dropped 8; count of bases not matched to a gene: 10. The CDR3 contains 15 residues. Germline CDR1 reads SGHNT; CDR2 reads YYREEE (reference sequence). CDR3 in amino acids: CASSTDRGPPYTIYF. The CDR3 DNA reads TGTGCCAGCAGCACGGACAGGGGACCTCCGTACACCATATATTTT.

The V and J genes are TRBV10-3 and TRBJ2-7; D is undetermined. Trimming removed 3 bases at V and 5 bases at J, with 11 bases between. Germline CDR1 is ENHRY and CDR2 is SYGVKD. The CDR3 covers 13 residues. The CDR3 coding sequence is TGTGCCATCAGTGATAGCCCTCTCGACGAGCAGTACGTC. Translation gives CAISDSPLDEQYV.

The CDR3 region is CAISVLGLRGETQYF. CDR3 in DNA: TGTGCCATCAGTGTCTTAGGACTTCGGGGGGAGACCCAGTACTTC. The rearrangement links TRBV10-3 to TRBJ2-5; tentative D call: TRBD2 (6 bases). Trimming took off 4 bases at V and 5 bases at J, with 17 bases between the two ends. Germline CDR1 and CDR2: ENHRY and SYGVKD. The CDR3 is made up of 15 amino acids.

The chain links TRBV7-2 to TRBJ1-1; tentative D call: TRBD1 (6 bases). Trimming removed 4 bases from V and 6 bases from J, with 15 bases in between. The CDR3 extends over 14 amino acids. Germline lookup yields CDR1 SGHTA and CDR2 FQGNSA. The CDR3 region has the DNA TGTGCCAGCAGCTACCCCGGAGGGGGGGCTGAAGCTTTCTTT. This codes for CASSYPGGGAEAFF.

In regard to this clonotype: An end of the junction does not agree with germline; a read error may underlie this. The V call is TRBV5-4, the J call TRBJ1-2, with 8 positions matching TRBD1. This CDR3 is built from 13 residues. The germline gives CDR1 SGHNT, CDR2 YYREEE (reference sequence). The DNA of the CDR3 is TGTGCCAGCAGATTGGACAGGGACTATGGCTACACCTTC. This encodes CASRLDRDYGYTF.

This chain connects TRBV7-8 to TRBJ1-6, with TRBD1 as a possible D gene (5 bases). The length of the CDR3 is 15 residues. Per the germline V gene, CDR1 is SGHVS and CDR2 is FQNEAQ. Trimming took 5 bases from V and 6 from J, leaving 14 bases between them. For the CDR3, the DNA is TGTGCCAGCAGCACCAGGGTTCAGAGTAATTCACCCCTCCACTTT. Translation gives CASSTRVQSNSPLHF.